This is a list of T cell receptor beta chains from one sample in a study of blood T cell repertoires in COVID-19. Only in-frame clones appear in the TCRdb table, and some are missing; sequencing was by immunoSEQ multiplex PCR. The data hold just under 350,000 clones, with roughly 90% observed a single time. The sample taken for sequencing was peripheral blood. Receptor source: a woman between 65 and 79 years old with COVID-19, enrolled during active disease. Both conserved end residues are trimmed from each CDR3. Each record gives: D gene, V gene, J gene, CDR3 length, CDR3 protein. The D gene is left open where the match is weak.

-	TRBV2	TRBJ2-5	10	ASSVQEETQY
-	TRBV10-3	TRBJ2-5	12	AISESTFQETQY
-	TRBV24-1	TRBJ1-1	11	ATMGREGTEAF
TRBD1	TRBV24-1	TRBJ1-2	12	ATSDGDRESGYT
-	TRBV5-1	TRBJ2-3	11	ASSLDLPDTQY
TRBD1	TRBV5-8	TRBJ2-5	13	ASSLGDRDQETQY
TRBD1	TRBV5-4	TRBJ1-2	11	ASSLTDRGGYT
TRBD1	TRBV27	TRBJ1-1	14	ASSFQGTGEASEAF
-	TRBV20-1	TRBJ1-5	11	SASFTMDQPQH
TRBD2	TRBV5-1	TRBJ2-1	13	ASSLDVAGGNEQF
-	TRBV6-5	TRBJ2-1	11	ASSYMLGAEQF
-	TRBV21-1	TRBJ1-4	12	ASSERATNEKLF
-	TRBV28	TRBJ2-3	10	ASSPLGDTQY
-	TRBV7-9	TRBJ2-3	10	ASSLSIDTQY
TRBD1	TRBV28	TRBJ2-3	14	ATWILPGQGTDTQY
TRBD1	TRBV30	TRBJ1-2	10	AWSGDRPRYT
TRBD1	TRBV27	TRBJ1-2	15	ASTKSGPRGRNYGYT
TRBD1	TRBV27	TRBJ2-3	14	ATTPGTVRSTDTQY
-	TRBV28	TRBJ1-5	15	ASSLWWEVGGNQPQH
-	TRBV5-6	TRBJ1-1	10	ASSLEAREAF
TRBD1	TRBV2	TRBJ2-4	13	ASSPTDRAQNIQY
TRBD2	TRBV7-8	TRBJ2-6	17	ASSRTSGGKHSGANVLT